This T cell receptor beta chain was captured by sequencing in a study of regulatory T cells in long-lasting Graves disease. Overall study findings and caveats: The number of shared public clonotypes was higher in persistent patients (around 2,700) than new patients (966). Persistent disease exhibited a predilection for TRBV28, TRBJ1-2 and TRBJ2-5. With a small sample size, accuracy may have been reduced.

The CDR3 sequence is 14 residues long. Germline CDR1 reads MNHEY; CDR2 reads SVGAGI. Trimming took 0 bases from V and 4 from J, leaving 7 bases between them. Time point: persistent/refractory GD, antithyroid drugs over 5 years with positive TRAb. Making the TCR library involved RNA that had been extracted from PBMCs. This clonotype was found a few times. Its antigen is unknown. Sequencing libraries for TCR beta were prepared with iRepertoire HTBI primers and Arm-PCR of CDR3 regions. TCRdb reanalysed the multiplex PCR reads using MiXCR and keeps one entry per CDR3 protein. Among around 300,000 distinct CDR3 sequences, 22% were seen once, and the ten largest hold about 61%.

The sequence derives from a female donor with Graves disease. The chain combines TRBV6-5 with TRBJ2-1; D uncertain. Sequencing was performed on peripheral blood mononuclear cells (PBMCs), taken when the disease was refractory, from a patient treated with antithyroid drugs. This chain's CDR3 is CASSYSRVYNEQFF. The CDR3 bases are TGTGCCAGCAGTTACTCGAGAGTGTACAATGAGCAGTTCTTC.